The 32 T cell receptor beta chains listed next were all sequenced from one sample in a study of blood T cells in healthy people across ages. The use of a sample-barcoded 5' primer and a J-beta primer mix characterized a second PCR of roughly 7 to 11 cycles. TCRdb processed the 5' RACE reads anew with MiXCR; each CDR3 protein has one entry. The data hold around 670,000 distinct CDR3 sequences, with about 30% observed a single time. The sequencing sample was made of blood. These receptor sequences come from a woman over 75 in good health.

About this clonotype: A read error is possible here, since a much larger clone lies one base away. This chain links TRBV29-1 with TRBJ2-7; possibly TRBD2 for D (6 bases). CDR3 length equals 18 residues. With 6 bases removed from V and 4 bases from J, the gap between germline ends came to 31 bases. Germline V gene data show CDR1 as SQVTM and CDR2 as ANQGSEA. This chain's CDR3 is CSVKAEKSATGVIYEQYF. The CDR3 nucleotides are TGCAGCGTGAAAGCCGAAAAATCGGCGACGGGGGTGATTTACGAGCAGTACTTC.

V and J are TRBV5-1 and TRBJ2-1, with a possible D match to TRBD2 (5 bases). This CDR3 comprises 15 residues. V shed 3 bases and J shed 10 bases, with 20 bases lying between them. The germline gives CDR1 SGHRS, CDR2 YFSETQ. The CDR3 DNA reads as TGCGCCAGCAGCTCTGAAGGGCGGGTAGTTCACGAGCAGTTCTTC. This encodes CASSSEGRVVHEQFF. Full variable domain (rest looked up from reference TRBV5-1 and TRBJ2-1): KAGVTQTPRYLIKTRGQQVTLSCSPISGHRSVSWYQQTPGQGLQFLFEYFSETQRNKGNFPGRFSGRQFSNSRSEMNVSTLELGDSALYLCASSSEGRVVHEQFFGPGTRLTVL.

This clonotype was counted many times. The V and J genes are TRBV20-1 and TRBJ1-5, with 9 bases that match TRBD1. This CDR3 comprises 14 residues. After removal of 3 bases from V and 6 bases from J, the junction contained 6 bases not matched to a gene. The germline V gene encodes CDR1 DFQATT and CDR2 SNEGSKA (reference sequence). CDR3 amino acids: CSASQGQGIQPQHF. In DNA form, the CDR3 reads TGCAGTGCTAGCCAGGGACAGGGAATTCAGCCCCAGCATTTT.

A remark on this clonotype: Just one base apart from a much larger clone, this may be a read error. The chain couples TRBV7-9 to TRBJ2-6; a weak D match, TRBD1 (5 bases). Germline CDR1 reads SEHNR; CDR2 reads FQNEAQ (reference sequence). The CDR3 extends over 16 amino acids. The CDR3 bases are TGTGCCAGCAGCTTTAACAGCAACTCTGGGGCCAACGTCCGGACTTTC. This sequence encodes CASSFNSNSGANVRTF.

This clonotype was detected many times. The chain employs TRBV6-1 and TRBJ2-5, with D uncertain. Trimming pared 1 base from V and 2 bases from J, leaving 8 bases between. Germline CDR1 is MNHNS and CDR2 is SASEGT. This CDR3 is 14 amino acids long. The CDR3: CASSEDGLQETQYF. The CDR3 DNA reads as TGTGCCAGCAGTGAAGACGGGTTACAAGAGACCCAGTACTTC.

There are a few counts of this clonotype. The chain employs TRBV14 and TRBJ1-2; TRBD1 might be the D (5 bases). This CDR3 spans 16 amino acids. Trimming cost V 0 bases and J 4 bases, with 15 bases left between them. Per the germline V gene, CDR1 is SGHDN and CDR2 is FVKESK. CDR3 DNA: TGTGCCAGCAGCCAAGATCTAGCAGGGAGAAGCTATGGCTACACCTTC. Translation gives CASSQDLAGRSYGYTF.

As regards this clonotype: An end of the junction does not agree with germline; a read error may underlie this. V is TRBV27 and J is TRBJ1-2; D gene ambiguous. This CDR3 has 13 amino acids. Germline CDR1 MNHEY, CDR2 SMNVEV (reference sequence). CDR3 in amino acids: CASSLKGFHGCTF. The CDR3 region has the DNA TGTGCCAGCAGTTTAAAAGGGTTCCATGGCTGCACCTTC.

This clonotype was recorded many times. The chain carries TRBV20-1 and TRBJ1-1; 9 positions agree with TRBD1. Unmatched junction bases numbered 2, after V lost 3 bases and J lost 0 bases. The CDR3 has 14 amino acids. CDR1 is DFQATT and CDR2 is SNEGSKA in the germline V gene (reference sequence). The CDR3 DNA is TGCAGTGCTAGGGACAGGGGATTGAACACTGAAGCTTTCTTT. Translating gives CSARDRGLNTEAFF.

This clonotype was found many times. This chain connects TRBV4-1 to TRBJ2-1; 9 bases are shared with TRBD1. The J segment lost 5 bases and the V segment lost 3 bases, leaving 14 bases of the junction unmatched. Per germline, CDR1 MGHRA and CDR2 YSYEKL. The CDR3 length is 18 residues. The CDR3 coding sequence is TGCGCCAGCAGCCACGATACCCCCCCACAGGGGGCGCACAATGAGCAGTTCTTC. Residues: CASSHDTPPQGAHNEQFF.

This chain joins TRBV30 and TRBJ2-1; 15 bases agree with TRBD2. This CDR3 has 21 residues. With 0 bases clipped from V and 3 bases from J, the junction kept 15 bases outside the gene matches. Germline CDR1 reads GTSNPN; CDR2 reads SVGIG (reference sequence). The CDR3 DNA reads as TGTGCCTGGAGTGTACGCGGACTAGCGGGGGGGTCCTACACGCTCTACAATGAGCAGTTCTTC. This translates into CAWSVRGLAGGSYTLYNEQFF.

The sample holds a few counts of this clonotype. This may be a read error: a much more frequent sequence differs by one nucleotide. The gene calls are TRBV12-3 or TRBV12-4 and TRBJ2-5; D gene uncertain. The J call may be in error: the DNA end matches TRBJ2-7 better. The CDR3 consists of 13 residues. CDR3 sequence (DNA): TGTGCCAGCAGCTCGGGCGTCCGCTCCGAGCAGTACTTC. This translates into CASSSGVRSEQYF.

This clonotype was observed many times. Here the CDR3 reads CASSADRDGNQPQHF. The DNA of the CDR3 is TGTGCCAGCAGTGCCGACAGGGATGGCAATCAGCCCCAGCATTTT. This chain uses TRBV27 with TRBJ1-5; 7 nucleotides agree with TRBD1. The V gene end was trimmed by 5 bases and the J gene end by 2 bases; junction bases not matched to a gene: 6. The germline V gene encodes CDR1 MNHEY and CDR2 SMNVEV (reference sequence). This CDR3 has 15 residues.

This clonotype was counted ten times or more. V gene TRBV20-1 combines with J gene TRBJ2-7; D is ambiguous. The CDR3 consists of 10 residues. Germline values: CDR1 DFQATT, CDR2 SNEGSKA (reference sequence). CDR3 nucleotides: TGCAGCGCCGGAGTCGGGGAGCAGTACTTC. Residues: CSAGVGEQYF.

V is TRBV6-1 and J is TRBJ2-7; the D gene is possibly TRBD1 (6 bases). The CDR3 covers 15 residues. Germline V gives CDR1 MNHNS, CDR2 SASEGT. With 6 bases removed from V and 0 bases from J, the gap between germline ends came to 15 bases. The CDR3 sequence is CASRTGTSSSYEQYF. The DNA for the CDR3 is TGTGCCAGCAGGACCGGGACATCAAGCTCCTACGAGCAGTACTTC.

This clonotype was found many times. The chain uses TRBV5-1 and TRBJ1-2; 7 bases fit TRBD1. V gave up 7 bases and J gave up 8 bases; unmatched junction bases: 5. This CDR3 has 11 amino acids. Germline assignment: CDR1 SGHRS and CDR2 YFSETQ. CDR3 sequence: CASRDRAGYTF. The DNA of the CDR3 is TGCGCCAGCCGTGACAGGGCGGGCTACACCTTC.

This clonotype was observed a few times. The gene calls are TRBV5-1 and TRBJ1-2, with 7 bases fitting TRBD1. The germline gives CDR1 SGHRS, CDR2 YFSETQ. The CDR3 extends over 16 amino acids. Trimming at V came to 2 bases and at J to 0 bases, leaving 7 bases not matched to a gene. As DNA, the CDR3 is TGCGCCAGCAGCTTATCGACAGGGAATACTAACTATGGCTACACCTTC. Amino acids: CASSLSTGNTNYGYTF. The variable domain in full, completed from reference TRBV5-1 and TRBJ1-2, reads KAGVTQTPRYLIKTRGQQVTLSCSPISGHRSVSWYQQTPGQGLQFLFEYFSETQRNKGNFPGRFSGRQFSNSRSEMNVSTLELGDSALYLCASSLSTGNTNYGYTFGSGTRLTVV.

There are many counts of this clonotype. V and J are TRBV7-9 and TRBJ2-5; no reliable D call. The CDR3 has 15 residues. CDR1 and CDR2 from the germline V gene are SEHNR and FQNEAQ (reference sequence). Trimming took off 4 bases at V and 1 base at J, with 13 bases between the two ends. The CDR3 spells CASSSQMTVQETQYF. The CDR3 DNA reads TGTGCCAGCAGCTCTCAAATGACCGTCCAAGAGACCCAGTACTTC.

As to this clonotype: Sequence at one end of the junction differs from germline and may be a read error. The V gene is TRBV5-6, the J gene TRBJ2-3, with D perhaps TRBD1 (6 bases). This CDR3 region has 14 residues. In germline, CDR1 is SGHDT, CDR2 YYEEEE. In DNA form, the CDR3 reads TGTGCCAGCAGCGAAAACAGGGAGACAGATGCGCAGTATTTT. Its protein is CASSENRETDAQYF.

The table lists this clonotype with many counts. The chain joins TRBV20-1 to TRBJ2-3; tentative D call: TRBD2 (5 bases). V dropped 2 bases and J dropped 2 bases, with 14 bases sitting between them. The CDR3 contains 15 residues. Per germline, CDR1 DFQATT and CDR2 SNEGSKA (reference sequence). The CDR3 spells CSARSGPGFTDTQYF. The CDR3, as DNA: TGCAGTGCTAGATCCGGCCCGGGGTTCACAGATACGCAGTATTTT.

The rearrangement uses TRBV9 and TRBJ2-4; a weak D match, TRBD2 (6 bases). The DNA end is a closer match to TRBJ2-5, so the J assignment may be wrong. The CDR3 totals 14 residues. CDR1 is SGDLS, CDR2 YYNGEE, per germline. This CDR3 is CASSPPGREETQYF. The CDR3 bases are TGTGCCAGCAGCCCTCCCGGGAGAGAAGAGACCCAGTACTTC.

This chain connects TRBV4-1 to TRBJ2-1; TRBD1 might be the D (5 bases). The CDR3 totals 15 residues. V was cut by 4 bases and J by 5 bases, with 15 bases left in between. Germline assignment: CDR1 MGHRA and CDR2 YSYEKL. The CDR3 loop is CASSPSVIGDNEQFF. The CDR3 nucleotides read TGCGCCAGCAGCCCAAGCGTTATAGGGGACAATGAGCAGTTCTTC.

This clonotype was seen many times. The chain carries TRBV6-5 and TRBJ2-3, with D maybe TRBD2 (5 bases). This CDR3 has 13 residues. Trimming shortened V by 8 bases and J by 5 bases, and 14 bases separated the two germline ends. The germline gives CDR1 MNHEY, CDR2 SVGAGI. CDR3 protein: CASHRGELDTQYF. The CDR3 nucleotides read TGTGCCAGCCACCGGGGTGAACTAGATACGCAGTATTTT.

This clonotype was detected a few times. This rearrangement joins TRBV6-2 or TRBV6-3 to TRBJ2-3, with 13 bases that match TRBD2. Germline trimming cut 5 bases from V and 1 base from J; bases unmatched to any gene: 12. Germline CDR1 is MNHEY and CDR2 is SVGEGT. The CDR3 runs 19 residues. The DNA for the CDR3 is TGTGCCAGCAGTCCGACTAGCGGGGGGCCCAGAGTCGGCACAGATACGCAGTATTTT. Translating it yields CASSPTSGGPRVGTDTQYF.

The chain uses TRBV3-1 and TRBJ1-2; maybe TRBD1 (5 bases). The germline CDR1 and CDR2 sequences are LGHDT and YNNKEL (reference sequence). Deletions cut 0 bases from V and 8 bases from J, with 13 bases between. This CDR3 spans 14 amino acids. For the CDR3, the DNA is TGTGCCAGCAGCCAAGAGCGGAGCTGGGGGGGCTACACCTTC. Protein: CASSQERSWGGYTF.

The chain carries TRBV29-1 and TRBJ2-2, with 13 bases lining up with TRBD2. The trim removed 4 bases at V and 6 bases at J, leaving 5 bases unmatched. The CDR3 consists of 15 residues. Looked up from germline, CDR1 is SQVTM and CDR2 is ANQGSEA. The CDR3 region has the DNA TGCAGCGTTGGGGGGACTAGCGGGGACCCCGGGGAGCTGTTTTTT. Translating it yields CSVGGTSGDPGELFF.

Comments on this clonotype: A read error may be the cause here, since a much bigger clone is one base away. The conserved phenylalanine or tryptophan is not found at the CDR3 terminus, so this likely reflects a read error. V and J are TRBV15 and TRBJ2-1; D gene unclear. V was trimmed by 4 bases and J by 8 bases, leaving 6 bases between them. CDR3 length equals 11 residues. The germline V gene encodes CDR1 LNHNV and CDR2 YYDKDF (reference sequence). CDR3 bases: TGTGCCACCAGCAACCGATATGAGCAGTTCCTC. It specifies CATSNRYEQFL.

With regard to this clonotype: A junction end diverges from the germline sequence, so it may reflect a read error. V usage is TRBV7-6 and J usage is TRBJ2-2, with D unclear. The CDR3 consists of 14 residues. The germline V gene encodes CDR1 SGHVS and CDR2 FNYEAQ. In DNA, the CDR3 is TGTGTCAGCAGCAGAGACCGATCCACCGGGGAGCTGTTTTTT. It specifies CVSSRDRSTGELFF.

This clonotype was counted only a few times. It may be a read error: a sequence one base away is much more abundant. The chain couples TRBV7-9 to TRBJ2-1; 16 nucleotides line up with TRBD2. This CDR3 comprises 20 residues. Per germline, CDR1 SEHNR and CDR2 FQNEAQ (reference sequence). CDR3 in DNA: TGTGCCGGCAGCCCCAGGGATCCAGGGACTAGCGGGGGGGGCTACAATGAGCAGTTCTTC. It yields the protein CAGSPRDPGTSGGGYNEQFF.

This clonotype was found many times. The chain combines TRBV7-2 with TRBJ2-7, with D possibly matching TRBD1 (6 bases). Trimming left V 6 bases short and J 3 bases short, with 21 bases between. The germline V gene has CDR1 SGHTA and CDR2 FQGNSA. The CDR3 loop spans 16 amino acids. This chain's CDR3 is CASSRQGNVALYEQYF. CDR3 DNA sequence: TGTGCCAGCAGTCGCCAGGGGAACGTCGCCCTCTACGAGCAGTACTTC.

This clonotype was seen only a few times. Here the CDR3 reads CASTGGFGGNQPQHF. The DNA for the CDR3 is TGTGCCAGCACCGGGGGTTTTGGGGGGAATCAGCCCCAGCATTTT. This chain uses TRBV6-1 with TRBJ1-5, with a tentative D call TRBD1 (5 bases). V lost 7 bases and J 4 bases, leaving 17 bases between the germline ends. CDR1 and CDR2 from the germline V gene are MNHNS and SASEGT. The CDR3 runs to 15 residues.

This clonotype was seen just once. This rearrangement joins TRBV20-1 to TRBJ2-1, with D perhaps TRBD1 (6 bases). This CDR3 region has 16 residues. Germline lookup yields CDR1 DFQATT and CDR2 SNEGSKA (reference sequence). V lost 2 bases and J lost 4, with 18 bases in between. CDR3 nucleotide sequence: TGCAGTGCTAGACATCCTGGACAGATCCATTACAATGAGCAGTTCTTC. As protein: CSARHPGQIHYNEQFF.

About this clonotype: Possible read error: a much larger clone is one base away. The chain employs TRBV7-2 and TRBJ2-1, with 9 bases aligning to TRBD2. CDR1 SGHTA and CDR2 FQGNSA come from the germline V gene. With 4 bases clipped from V and 5 bases from J, the junction kept 3 bases outside the gene matches. The length of the CDR3 is 14 residues. The CDR3 coding sequence is TGTGCCAGCAGCTGGGCTAGCGGGGACAATGAGCAGTTCTTC. Its protein product is CASSWASGDNEQFF. The full variable domain, its missing parts supplied by reference TRBV7-2 and TRBJ2-1, is GAGVSQSPSNKVTEKGKDVELRCDPISGHTALYWYRQSLGQGLEFLIYFQGNSAPDKSGLPSDRFSAERTGGSVSTLTIQRTQQEDSAVYLCASSWASGDNEQFFGPGTRLTVL.